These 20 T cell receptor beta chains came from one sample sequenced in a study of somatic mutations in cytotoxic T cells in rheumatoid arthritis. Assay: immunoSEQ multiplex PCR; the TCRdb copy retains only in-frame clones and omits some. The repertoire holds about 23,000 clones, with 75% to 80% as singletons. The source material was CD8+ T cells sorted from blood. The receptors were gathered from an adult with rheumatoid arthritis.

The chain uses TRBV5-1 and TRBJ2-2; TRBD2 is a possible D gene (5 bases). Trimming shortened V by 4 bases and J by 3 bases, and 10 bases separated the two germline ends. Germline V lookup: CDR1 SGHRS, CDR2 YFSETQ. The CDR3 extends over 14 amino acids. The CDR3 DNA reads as TGCGCCAGCAGCCCCGGACTCTACACCGGGGAGCTGTTTTTT. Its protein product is CASSPGLYTGELFF.

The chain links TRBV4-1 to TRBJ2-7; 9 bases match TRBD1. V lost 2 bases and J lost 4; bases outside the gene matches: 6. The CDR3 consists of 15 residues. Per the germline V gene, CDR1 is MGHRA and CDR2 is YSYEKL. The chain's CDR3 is CASSQRTGAWYEQYF. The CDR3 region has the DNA TGCGCCAGCAGCCAACGGACAGGGGCATGGTACGAGCAGTACTTC.

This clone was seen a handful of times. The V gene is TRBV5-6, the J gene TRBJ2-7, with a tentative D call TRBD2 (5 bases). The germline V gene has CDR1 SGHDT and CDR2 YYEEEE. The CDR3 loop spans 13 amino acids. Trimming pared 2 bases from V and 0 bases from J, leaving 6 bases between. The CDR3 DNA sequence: TGTGCCAGCAGCTTTGGGAGCTCCTACGAGCAGTACTTC. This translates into CASSFGSSYEQYF.

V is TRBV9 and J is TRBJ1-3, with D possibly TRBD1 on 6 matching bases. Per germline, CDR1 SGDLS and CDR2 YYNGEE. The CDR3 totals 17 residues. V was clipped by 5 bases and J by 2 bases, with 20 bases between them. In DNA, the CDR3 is TGTGCCAGCAGTTCAGGGGAGGGACAAAGACCTGGAAACACCATATATTTT. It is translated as CASSSGEGQRPGNTIYF.

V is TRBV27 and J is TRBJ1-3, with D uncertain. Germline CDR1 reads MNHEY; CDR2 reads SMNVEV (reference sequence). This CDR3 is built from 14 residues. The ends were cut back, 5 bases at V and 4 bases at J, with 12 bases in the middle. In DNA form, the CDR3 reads TGTGCCAGCAGTCTCAACGGTATGGGAAACACCATATATTTT. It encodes CASSLNGMGNTIYF.

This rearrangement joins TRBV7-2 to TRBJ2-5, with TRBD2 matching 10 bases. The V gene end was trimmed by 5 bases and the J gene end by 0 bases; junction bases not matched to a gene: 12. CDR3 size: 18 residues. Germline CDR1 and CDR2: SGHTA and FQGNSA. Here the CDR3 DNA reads TGTGCCAGCAGCACCCCGTCGGCCAGCGGGGGGGACCAAGAGACCCAGTACTTC. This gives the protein CASSTPSASGGDQETQYF.

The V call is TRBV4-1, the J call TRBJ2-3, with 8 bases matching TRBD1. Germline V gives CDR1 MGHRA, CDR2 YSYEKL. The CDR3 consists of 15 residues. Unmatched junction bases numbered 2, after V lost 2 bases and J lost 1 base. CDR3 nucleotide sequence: TGCGCCAGCAGCCAAAAGGGACAGGGCACAGATACGCAGTATTTT. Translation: CASSQKGQGTDTQYF.

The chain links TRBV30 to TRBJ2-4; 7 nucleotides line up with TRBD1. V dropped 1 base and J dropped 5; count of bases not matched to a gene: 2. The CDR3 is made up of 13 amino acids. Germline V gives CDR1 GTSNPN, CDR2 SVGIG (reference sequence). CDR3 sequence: CAWSADRENIQYF. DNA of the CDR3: TGTGCCTGGAGTGCCGACAGGGAAAACATTCAGTACTTC.

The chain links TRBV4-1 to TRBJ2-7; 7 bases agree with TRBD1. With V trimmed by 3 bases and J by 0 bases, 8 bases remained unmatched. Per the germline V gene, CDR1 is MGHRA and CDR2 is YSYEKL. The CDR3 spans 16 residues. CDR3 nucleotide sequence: TGCGCCAGCAGCCAGGTCGGACAGGCAAGCTCCTACGAGCAGTACTTC. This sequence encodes CASSQVGQASSYEQYF.

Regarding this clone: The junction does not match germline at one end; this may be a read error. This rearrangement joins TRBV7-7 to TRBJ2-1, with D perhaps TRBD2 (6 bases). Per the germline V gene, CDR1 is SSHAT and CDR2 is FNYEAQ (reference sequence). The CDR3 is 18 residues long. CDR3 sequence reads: CASSLAAPGRLTYNEQFF. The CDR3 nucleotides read TGTGCTAGCAGCTTAGCGGCCCCGGGACGTCTTACCTACAATGAGCAGTTCTTC.

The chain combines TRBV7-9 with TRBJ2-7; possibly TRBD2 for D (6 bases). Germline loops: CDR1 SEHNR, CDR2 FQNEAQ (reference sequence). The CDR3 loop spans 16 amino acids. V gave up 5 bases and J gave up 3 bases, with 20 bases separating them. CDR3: CASSQAGLQYFYEQYF. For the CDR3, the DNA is TGTGCCAGCAGCCAAGCCGGACTACAGTACTTCTACGAGCAGTACTTC.

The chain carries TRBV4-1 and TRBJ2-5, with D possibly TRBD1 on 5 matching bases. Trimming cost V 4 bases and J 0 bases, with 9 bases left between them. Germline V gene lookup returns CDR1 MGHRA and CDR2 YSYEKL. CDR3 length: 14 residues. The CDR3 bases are TGCGCCAGCAGCCCACGACAGTACCAAGAGACCCAGTACTTC. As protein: CASSPRQYQETQYF.

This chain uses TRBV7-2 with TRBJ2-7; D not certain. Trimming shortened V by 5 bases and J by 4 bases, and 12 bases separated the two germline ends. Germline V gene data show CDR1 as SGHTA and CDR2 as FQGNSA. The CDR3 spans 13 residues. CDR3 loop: CASSLTVEYEQYF. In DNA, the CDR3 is TGTGCCAGCAGCCTCACGGTGGAGTACGAGCAGTACTTC.

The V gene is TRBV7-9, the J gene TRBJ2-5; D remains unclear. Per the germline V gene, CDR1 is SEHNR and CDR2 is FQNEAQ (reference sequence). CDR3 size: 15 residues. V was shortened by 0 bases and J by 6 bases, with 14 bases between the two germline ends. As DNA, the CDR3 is TGTGCCAGCAGCTTAGCAGATGACCCCGCGAAGACCCAGTACTTC. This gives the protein CASSLADDPAKTQYF.

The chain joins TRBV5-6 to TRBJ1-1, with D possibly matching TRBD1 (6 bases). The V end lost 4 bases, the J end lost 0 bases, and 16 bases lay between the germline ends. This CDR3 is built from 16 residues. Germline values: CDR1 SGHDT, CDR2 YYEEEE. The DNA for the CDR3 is TGTGCCAGCAGCATAGCCGGGACATCTCTGAACACTGAAGCTTTCTTT. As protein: CASSIAGTSLNTEAFF.

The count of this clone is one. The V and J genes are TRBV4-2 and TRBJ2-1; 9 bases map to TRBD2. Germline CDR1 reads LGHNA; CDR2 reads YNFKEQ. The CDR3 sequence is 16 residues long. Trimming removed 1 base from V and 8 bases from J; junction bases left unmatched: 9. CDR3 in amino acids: CASSQVSAGGRDEQFF. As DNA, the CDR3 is TGTGCCAGCAGCCAAGTTTCGGCGGGAGGGCGTGATGAGCAGTTCTTC.

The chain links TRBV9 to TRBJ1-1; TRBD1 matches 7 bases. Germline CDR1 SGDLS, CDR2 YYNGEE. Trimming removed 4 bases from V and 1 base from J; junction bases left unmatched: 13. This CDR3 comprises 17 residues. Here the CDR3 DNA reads TGTGCCAGCAGCCCCCAGGCGGCAGGGGGATGGAACACTGAAGCTTTCTTT. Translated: CASSPQAAGGWNTEAFF.

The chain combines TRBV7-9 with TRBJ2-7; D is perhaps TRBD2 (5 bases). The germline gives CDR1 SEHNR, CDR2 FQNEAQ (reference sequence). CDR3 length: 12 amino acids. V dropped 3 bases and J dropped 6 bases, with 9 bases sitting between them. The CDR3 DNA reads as TGTGCCAGCAGCTTTAACAGCGGCGAGCAGTACTTC. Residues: CASSFNSGEQYF.

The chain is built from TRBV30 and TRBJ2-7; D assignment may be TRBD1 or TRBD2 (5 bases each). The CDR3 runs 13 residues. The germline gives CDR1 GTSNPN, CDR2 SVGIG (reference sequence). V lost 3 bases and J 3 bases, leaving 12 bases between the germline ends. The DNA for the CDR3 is TGTGCCTGGAGCGGGGACGGATACTACGAGCAGTACTTC. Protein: CAWSGDGYYEQYF.

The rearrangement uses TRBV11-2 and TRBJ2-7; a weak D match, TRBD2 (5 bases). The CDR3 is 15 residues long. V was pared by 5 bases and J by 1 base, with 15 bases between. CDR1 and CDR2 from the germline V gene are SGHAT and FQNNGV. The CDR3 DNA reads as TGTGCCAGCAGCCCGGAGGTTGCGCCTTCCTACGAGCAGTACTTC. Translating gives CASSPEVAPSYEQYF. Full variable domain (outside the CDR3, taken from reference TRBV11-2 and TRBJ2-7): EAGVAQSPRYKIIEKRQSVAFWCNPISGHATLYWYQQILGQGPKLLIQFQNNGVVDDSQLPKDRFSAERLKGVDSTLKIQPAKLEDSAVYLCASSPEVAPSYEQYFGPGTRLTVT.